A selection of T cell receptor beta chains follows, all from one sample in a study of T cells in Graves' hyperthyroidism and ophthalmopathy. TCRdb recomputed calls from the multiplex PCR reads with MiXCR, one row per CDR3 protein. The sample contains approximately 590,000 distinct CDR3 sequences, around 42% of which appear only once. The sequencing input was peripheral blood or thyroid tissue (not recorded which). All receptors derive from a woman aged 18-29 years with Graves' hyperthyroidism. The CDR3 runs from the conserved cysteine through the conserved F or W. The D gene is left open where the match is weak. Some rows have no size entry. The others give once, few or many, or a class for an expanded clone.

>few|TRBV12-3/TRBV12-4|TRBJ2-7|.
CASSEDGYEQYF
TGTGCCAGCAGCGAGGACGGCTACGAGCAGTACTTC
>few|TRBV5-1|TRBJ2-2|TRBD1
CASSQGQGSSTGELFF
TGCGCCAGCAGCCAAGGACAGGGGTCGAGCACCGGGGAGCTGTTTTTT
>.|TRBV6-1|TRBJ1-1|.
CASSEPNTEAFF
TGTGCCAGCAGTGAACCAAACACTGAAGCTTTCTTT
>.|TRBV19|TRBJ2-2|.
CASSIQNPGELFF
TGTGCCAGTAGTATACAGAACCCCGGGGAGCTGTTTTTT
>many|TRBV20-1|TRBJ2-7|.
CSAGQGYEQYF
TGCAGCGCGGGGCAGGGTTACGAGCAGTACTTC
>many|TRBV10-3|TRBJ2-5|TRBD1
CAISDGQGRETQYF
TGTGCCATCAGTGACGGACAGGGACGAGAGACCCAGTACTTC
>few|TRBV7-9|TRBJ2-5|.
CASSDGRRGETQYF
TGTGCCAGCAGCGACGGGAGGAGGGGGGAGACCCAGTACTTC
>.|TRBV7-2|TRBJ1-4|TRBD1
CASSTRTGDEKLFF
TGTGCCAGCAGCACCAGGACAGGGGATGAAAAACTGTTTTTT
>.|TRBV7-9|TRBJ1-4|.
CASSFMGPYREKLFF
TGTGCCAGCAGCTTTATGGGCCCTTATCGGGAAAAACTGTTTTTT
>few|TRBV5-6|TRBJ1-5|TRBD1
CASSLWGQGGQPQHF
TGTGCCAGCAGCTTGTGGGGACAGGGAGGTCAGCCCCAGCATTTT
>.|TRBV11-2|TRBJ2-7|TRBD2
CASSQVSGLAAGYEQYF
TGTGCCAGCAGCCAAGTATCGGGACTAGCGGCAGGTTACGAGCAGTACTTC
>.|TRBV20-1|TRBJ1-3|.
CSATGTVGNTIYF
TGCAGTGCCACCGGGACCGTTGGCAACACCATATATTTT
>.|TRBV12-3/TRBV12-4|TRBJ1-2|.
CASSLLGAKDYGYTF
TGTGCCAGCAGTTTACTAGGGGCCAAGGACTATGGCTACACCTTC
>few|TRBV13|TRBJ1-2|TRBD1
CASSFSTGQGRSTF
TGTGCCAGCAGCTTCTCCACCGGACAGGGGCGAAGCACCTTC
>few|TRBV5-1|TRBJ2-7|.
CASSTRDSSYEQYF
TGCGCCAGCAGCACGCGGGACAGTTCCTACGAGCAGTACTTC
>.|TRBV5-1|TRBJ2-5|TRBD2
CASSSQAGGGQETQYF
TGCGCCAGCAGCTCGCAAGCGGGAGGAGGCCAAGAGACCCAGTACTTC
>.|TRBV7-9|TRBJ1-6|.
CASSQERLGHTNSPLHF
TGTGCCAGCAGCCAAGAAAGGTTAGGGCACACAAATTCACCCCTCCACTTT
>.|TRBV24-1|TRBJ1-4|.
CATSPDLAGEKLFF
TGTGCCACCAGCCCGGACCTTGCCGGTGAAAAACTGTTTTTT
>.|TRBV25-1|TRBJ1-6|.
CASVEPAANSPLHF
TGTGCCAGCGTTGAACCAGCCGCCAATTCACCCCTCCACTTT